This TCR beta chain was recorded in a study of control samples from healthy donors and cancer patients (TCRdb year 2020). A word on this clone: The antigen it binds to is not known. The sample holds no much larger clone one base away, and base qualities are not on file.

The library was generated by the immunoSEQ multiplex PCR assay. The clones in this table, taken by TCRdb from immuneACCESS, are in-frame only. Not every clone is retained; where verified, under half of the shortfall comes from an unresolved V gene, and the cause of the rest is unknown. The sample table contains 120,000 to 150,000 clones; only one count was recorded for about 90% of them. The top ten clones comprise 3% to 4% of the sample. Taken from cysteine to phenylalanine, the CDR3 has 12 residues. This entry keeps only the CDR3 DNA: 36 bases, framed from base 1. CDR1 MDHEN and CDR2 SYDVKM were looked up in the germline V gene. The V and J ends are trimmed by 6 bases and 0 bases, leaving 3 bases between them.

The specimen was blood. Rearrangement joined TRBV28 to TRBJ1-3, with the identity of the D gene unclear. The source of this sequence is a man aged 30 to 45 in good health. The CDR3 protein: CASSFSGNTIYF. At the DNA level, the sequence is TGTGCCAGCAGCTTCTCTGGAAACACCATATATTTT.